This T cell receptor (beta chain) was captured by sequencing in a study of T-cell memory formation after mild COVID-19. Study context: Clusters were largely donor specific.

Worth noting for this clonotype: Its antigen is currently unknown.

Study-level findings and limits: The study found balanced CD4/CD8 in clones contracting day 15 to 85 and a CD4+ lean in later expanders.

A single record per CDR3 protein comes from TCRdb applying MiXCR to the 5' RACE reads. This sample yields a few hundred thousand distinct CDR3 sequences, of which about 20% are seen a single time; around 9.2% belongs to the top ten. Sequenced input: PBMCs or a T cell subset sorted from them (not recorded which). This clonotype originated in an adult woman who had mild COVID-19 (a few samples of this study predate the infection). Cell type and time point are not known.

The CDR3 is CASRETLLDRDYGYTF. The CDR3 DNA reads TGTGCCAGCAGAGAGACCCTCCTGGACAGGGATTATGGCTACACCTTC. The chain employs TRBV2 and TRBJ1-2; 8 nucleotides match TRBD1. The CDR3 loop spans 16 amino acids. Germline V gene sequence: CDR1 SNHLY, CDR2 FYNNEI. With 6 bases clipped from V and 5 bases from J, the junction kept 14 bases outside the gene matches.